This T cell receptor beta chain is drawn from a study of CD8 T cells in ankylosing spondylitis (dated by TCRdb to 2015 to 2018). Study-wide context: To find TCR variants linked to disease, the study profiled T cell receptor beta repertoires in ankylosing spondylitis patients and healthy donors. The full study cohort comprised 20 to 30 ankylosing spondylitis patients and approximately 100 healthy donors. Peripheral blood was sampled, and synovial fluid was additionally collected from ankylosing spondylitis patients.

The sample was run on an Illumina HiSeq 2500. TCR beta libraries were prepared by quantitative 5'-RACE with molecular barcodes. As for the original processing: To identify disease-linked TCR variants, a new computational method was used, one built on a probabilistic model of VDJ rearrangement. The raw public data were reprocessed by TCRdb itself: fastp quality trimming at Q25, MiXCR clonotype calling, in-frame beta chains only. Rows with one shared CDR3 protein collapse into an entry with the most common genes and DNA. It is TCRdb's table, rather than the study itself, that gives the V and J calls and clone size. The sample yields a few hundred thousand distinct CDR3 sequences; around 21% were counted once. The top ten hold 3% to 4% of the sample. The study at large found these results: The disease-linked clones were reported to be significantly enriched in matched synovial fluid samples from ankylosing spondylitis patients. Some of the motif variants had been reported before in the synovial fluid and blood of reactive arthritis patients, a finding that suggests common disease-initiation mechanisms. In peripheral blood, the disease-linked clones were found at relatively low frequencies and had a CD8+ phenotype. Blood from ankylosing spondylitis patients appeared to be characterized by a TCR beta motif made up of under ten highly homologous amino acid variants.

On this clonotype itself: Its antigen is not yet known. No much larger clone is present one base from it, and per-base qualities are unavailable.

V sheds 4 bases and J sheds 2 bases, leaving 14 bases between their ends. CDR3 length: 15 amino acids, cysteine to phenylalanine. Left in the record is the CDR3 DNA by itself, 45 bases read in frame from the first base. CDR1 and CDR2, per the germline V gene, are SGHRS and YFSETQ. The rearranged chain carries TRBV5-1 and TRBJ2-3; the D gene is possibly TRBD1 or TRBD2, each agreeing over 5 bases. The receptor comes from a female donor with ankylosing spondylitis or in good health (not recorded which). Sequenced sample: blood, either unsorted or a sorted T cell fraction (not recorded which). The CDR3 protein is CASSKDGTDTDTQYF. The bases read TGCGCCAGCAGCAAGGACGGGACGGACACAGATACGCAGTATTTT.